Below are 32 T cell receptor beta chains sequenced from a single sample in a study of blood T cell repertoires in COVID-19. Libraries were prepared by immunoSEQ multiplex PCR; TCRdb keeps only in-frame clonotypes and omits some of them. The sample has 54,000 or so clones; around 81% are singletons. Source material: peripheral blood. All receptors derive from a woman older than 75 with acute or convalescent COVID-19.

This clone was seen only a few times. This chain connects TRBV5-4 to TRBJ2-1, with D maybe TRBD2 (7 bases). The CDR3 is 16 amino acids. Germline assignment: CDR1 SGHNT and CDR2 YYREEE (reference sequence). Trimming took off 4 bases at V and 6 bases at J, with 20 bases between the two ends. CDR3 nucleotides: TGTGCCAGCAGCGGGCTGGGGGGCGGGGGATTCAATGAGCAGTTCTTC. It translates to CASSGLGGGGFNEQFF.

This clone has more than one count but fewer than ten. In DNA form, the CDR3 reads TGCAGCGCGAAAACAGGGGGCCAAGAGACCCAGTACTTC. Translated: CSAKTGGQETQYF. The V gene is TRBV29-1, the J gene TRBJ2-5; 8 bases align to TRBD1. Germline trimming cut 7 bases from V and 1 base from J; bases unmatched to any gene: 5. CDR1 is SQVTM and CDR2 is ANQGSEA in the germline V gene. The CDR3 contains 13 residues.

The rearrangement uses TRBV4-2 and TRBJ2-5; D ambiguous. Germline CDR1 and CDR2: LGHNA and YNFKEQ. Trimming pared 0 bases from V and 1 base from J, leaving 6 bases between. The length of the CDR3 is 14 residues. The CDR3 DNA sequence: TGTGCCAGCAGCCAAGACTCCAGCCAAGAGACCCAGTACTTC. It specifies CASSQDSSQETQYF.

The CDR3 here is CASRVTISGSYEQYF. The CDR3 coding sequence is TGTGCCAGCAGGGTGACAATTTCCGGTTCCTACGAGCAGTACTTC. This chain connects TRBV2 to TRBJ2-7; D unclear. The V end lost 6 bases, the J end lost 1 base, and 16 bases lay between the germline ends. The germline V gene encodes CDR1 SNHLY and CDR2 FYNNEI. The length of the CDR3 is 15 residues.

This chain uses TRBV10-2 with TRBJ2-7; D is unclear. V was shortened by 6 bases and J by 5 bases, with 20 bases between the two germline ends. Germline V CDR1 and CDR2: WSHSY, SAAADI. CDR3 length equals 15 residues. Written as DNA, the CDR3 is TGCGCCAGCAGGAGACCATTGTTTGGGCGCCACGAGCAGTACTTC. Translated: CASRRPLFGRHEQYF.

The V and J genes are TRBV12-3 or TRBV12-4 and TRBJ2-5; TRBD1 might be the D (5 bases). The CDR3 contains 13 residues. V gave up 4 bases and J gave up 6 bases, with 12 bases separating them. CDR3 nucleotides: TGTGCCAGCAGTTATAGTCCAGGGCAGACCCAGTACTTC. It is translated as CASSYSPGQTQYF.

Only a few counts were recorded for this clone. The chain uses TRBV12-3 or TRBV12-4 and TRBJ1-1; TRBD1 agrees at 7 bases. The V segment lost 6 bases and the J segment 4 bases; nucleotides outside the gene matches: 5. The CDR3 contains 13 residues. The chain's CDR3 is CASRTTGSTEAFF. As DNA, the CDR3 is TGTGCCAGCAGGACGACAGGGTCCACTGAAGCTTTCTTT.

The CDR3 DNA follows: TGTGCCAGCAGCCATCAGGGCTACGAGCAGTACTTC. Translation gives CASSHQGYEQYF. The V gene is TRBV7-8, the J gene TRBJ2-7; D might be TRBD1 (5 bases). Germline V gene sequence: CDR1 SGHVS, CDR2 FQNEAQ. The CDR3 sequence is 12 residues long. Trimming stripped 5 bases from V and 3 bases from J, with 8 bases between. The full variable domain, completed using reference TRBV7-8 and TRBJ2-7, is GAGVSQSPRYKVAKRGQDVALRCDPISGHVSLFWYQQALGQGPEFLTYFQNEAQLDKSGLPSDRFFAERPEGSVSTLKIQRTQQEDSAVYLCASSHQGYEQYFGPGTRLTVT.

This clone ranks as medium-sized (0.01 to 0.1%). The V gene is TRBV28, the J gene TRBJ2-1, with 7 bases that match TRBD2. Unmatched junction bases numbered 5, after V lost 6 bases and J lost 0 bases. Germline CDR1 MDHEN, CDR2 SYDVKM. This CDR3 is built from 15 residues. The chain's CDR3 is CASRSVAGSYNEQFF. The CDR3 nucleotides are TGTGCCAGCAGGTCAGTAGCGGGCTCCTACAATGAGCAGTTCTTC.

The chain has TRBV4-2 and TRBJ2-7; D ambiguous. V lost 4 bases and J lost 0, with 16 bases in between. The germline V gene has CDR1 LGHNA and CDR2 YNFKEQ. The CDR3 has 16 amino acids. CDR3 nucleotide sequence: TGTGCCAGCAGCCCTACCGCGGCAGAGAGCTCCTACGAGCAGTACTTC. This translates into CASSPTAAESSYEQYF.

The chain carries TRBV3-1 (or the pseudogene TRBV3-2) and TRBJ2-2; D uncertain. V was cut by 4 bases and J by 1 base, with 10 bases left in between. The CDR3 has 15 residues. The germline V gene encodes CDR1 LGHDT and CDR2 YNNKEL (reference sequence). The CDR3 spells CASSLRNLNTGELFF. The CDR3 DNA is TGTGCCAGCAGCCTCCGAAACTTGAACACCGGGGAGCTGTTTTTT.

The rearrangement links TRBV9 to TRBJ2-2; D is ambiguous. V lost 0 bases to trimming and J lost 6 bases, with 12 bases between them. Germline CDR1 is SGDLS and CDR2 is YYNGEE. This CDR3 has 15 amino acids. Here the CDR3 reads CASSVAWLTPGELFF. The CDR3 nucleotides are TGTGCCAGCAGCGTAGCATGGCTTACCCCCGGGGAGCTGTTTTTT.

This clone was seen once. The chain couples TRBV19 to TRBJ2-2; possibly TRBD2 for D (5 bases). The V and J ends lost 2 bases and 0 bases respectively, with 7 bases between them. Germline V lookup: CDR1 LNHDA, CDR2 SQIVND (reference sequence). There are 15 residues in the CDR3. DNA of the CDR3: TGTGCCAGTAGTATACTAGCCCCGAACACCGGGGAGCTGTTTTTT. Translating it yields CASSILAPNTGELFF.

The CDR3 DNA is TGTGCCAGCATTGACAGATCCTACGAGCAGTACTTC. Protein product: CASIDRSYEQYF. The chain employs TRBV5-5 and TRBJ2-7; tentative D call: TRBD1 (5 bases). Trimming removed 6 bases at V and 1 base at J, with 8 bases between. This CDR3 spans 12 amino acids. In germline, CDR1 is SGHKS, CDR2 YYEKEE (reference sequence).

The rearrangement joins TRBV28 to TRBJ2-7; D uncertain. V was pared by 7 bases and J by 3 bases, with 13 bases between. Looked up from germline, CDR1 is MDHEN and CDR2 is SYDVKM. This CDR3 spans 13 amino acids. CDR3 protein: CASTLGVHYEQYF. Here the CDR3 DNA reads TGTGCCAGCACCCTCGGTGTGCACTACGAGCAGTACTTC.

V gene TRBV19 combines with J gene TRBJ2-7, with D unresolved. Germline CDR1 LNHDA, CDR2 SQIVND (reference sequence). This CDR3 spans 14 amino acids. Trimming removed 3 bases at V and 1 base at J, with 10 bases between. CDR3 bases: TGTGCCAGTAGTATGGCTGGGCTATCCTACGAGCAGTACTTC. It encodes CASSMAGLSYEQYF.

This sequence joins TRBV5-4 and TRBJ2-1; D is unclear. This CDR3 is built from 12 residues. V was trimmed by 3 bases and J by 5 bases, leaving 6 bases between them. Looked up from germline, CDR1 is SGHNT and CDR2 is YYREEE (reference sequence). The CDR3 DNA reads as TGTGCCAGCAGCTCGGTAAACAATGAGCAGTTCTTC. This translates into CASSSVNNEQFF. The whole variable domain, remainder taken from reference TRBV5-4 and TRBJ2-1, is ETGVTQSPTHLIKTRGQQVTLRCSSQSGHNTVSWYQQALGQGPQFIFQYYREEENGRGNFPPRFSGLQFPNYSSELNVNALELDDSALYLCASSSVNNEQFFGPGTRLTVL.

The V call is TRBV30, the J call TRBJ1-4; a possible D gene is TRBD1 (5 bases). Germline CDR1 and CDR2: GTSNPN and SVGIG (reference sequence). CDR3 length equals 14 residues. Trimming removed 5 bases from V and 4 bases from J, with 14 bases in between. The CDR3 nucleotides are TGTGCCTGGCAAACAGGTGGCGGTAATGAAAAACTGTTTTTT. The encoded protein is CAWQTGGGNEKLFF.

J is TRBJ2-1 and V is TRBV9; a possible D gene is TRBD2 (6 bases). The CDR3 runs 15 residues. Germline assignment: CDR1 SGDLS and CDR2 YYNGEE. Trimming removed 2 bases at V and 0 bases at J, with 9 bases between. Here the CDR3 reads CASSVRGSSYNEQFF. Written as DNA, the CDR3 is TGTGCCAGCAGCGTCCGGGGGAGCTCCTACAATGAGCAGTTCTTC. The entire variable domain, with the rest obtained from reference TRBV9 and TRBJ2-1, is as follows: DSGVTQTPKHLITATGQRVTLRCSPRSGDLSVYWYQQSLDQGLQFLIQYYNGEERAKGNILERFSAQQFPDLHSELNLSSLELGDSALYFCASSVRGSSYNEQFFGPGTRLTVL.

V usage is TRBV4-1 and J usage is TRBJ1-5, with a tentative D call TRBD1 (5 bases). The CDR3 is made up of 16 amino acids. V lost 0 bases and J lost 5, with 14 bases in between. CDR1 is MGHRA and CDR2 is YSYEKL in the germline V gene. CDR3 protein: CASSQEEQGAYQPQHF. The CDR3 DNA is TGCGCCAGCAGCCAAGAGGAGCAAGGGGCCTATCAGCCCCAGCATTTT.

The chain combines TRBV6-1 with TRBJ1-2; no reliable D call. Germline loops: CDR1 MNHNS, CDR2 SASEGT. Trimming removed 3 bases at V and 4 bases at J, with 12 bases between. The CDR3 is 14 amino acids. The CDR3 region has the DNA TGTGCCAGCAGTGAGGGTTGGCAGGTCTATGGCTACACCTTC. Protein: CASSEGWQVYGYTF.

The chain uses TRBV3-1 (or the pseudogene TRBV3-2) and TRBJ2-7, with a possible D match to TRBD2 (6 bases). V lost 1 base to trimming and J lost 1 base, with 11 bases between them. Per the germline V gene, CDR1 is LGHDT and CDR2 is YNNKEL (reference sequence). The CDR3 runs to 15 residues. The CDR3 spells CASSQGGARSYEQYF. For the CDR3, the DNA is TGTGCCAGCAGCCAAGGCGGGGCCCGTTCCTACGAGCAGTACTTC.

The chain joins TRBV5-8 to TRBJ1-1; D unresolved. Germline V gene data show CDR1 as SGHTS and CDR2 as YDEGEE. V was pared by 3 bases and J by 5 bases, with 8 bases between. CDR3 length: 12 amino acids. CDR3 in amino acids: CASSSARTEAFF. CDR3 bases: TGTGCCAGCAGCTCGGCTAGGACTGAAGCTTTCTTT. Supplemented by reference TRBV5-8 and TRBJ1-1, the full variable domain reads EAGVTQSPTHLIKTRGQQATLRCSPISGHTSVYWYQQALGLGLQFLLWYDEGEERNRGNFPPRFSGRQFPNYSSELNVNALELEDSALYLCASSSARTEAFFGQGTRLTVV.

CDR3 region: CASSLGGTGFKLYEQYF. As DNA, the CDR3 is TGTGCCAGCAGCTTAGGAGGGACAGGTTTTAAGCTCTACGAGCAGTACTTC. The J gene is TRBJ2-7, the V gene TRBV7-4; 8 nucleotides line up with TRBD1. V lost 1 base, J lost 3 bases, and 11 bases stayed unmatched. The CDR3 extends over 17 amino acids. Germline V CDR1 and CDR2: SGHVT, SQSDAQ.

The J gene is TRBJ2-3, the V gene TRBV3-1 (or the pseudogene TRBV3-2); TRBD1 might be the D (5 bases). The CDR3 is 14 amino acids. Per germline, CDR1 LGHDT and CDR2 YNNKEL (reference sequence). Trimming left V 6 bases short and J 2 bases short, with 12 bases between. CDR3 sequence reads: CASSGALHTDTQYF. CDR3 bases: TGTGCCAGCAGTGGGGCGCTCCACACAGATACGCAGTATTTT.

This rearrangement joins TRBV7-2 to TRBJ1-1; D uncertain. The V and J ends lost 5 bases and 3 bases respectively, with 13 bases between them. Germline assignment: CDR1 SGHTA and CDR2 FQGNSA. The CDR3 contains 14 residues. The CDR3 protein is CASSQAGGHTEAFF. The CDR3 region has the DNA TGTGCCAGCAGCCAAGCAGGCGGGCACACTGAAGCTTTCTTT. Combining the CDR3 with reference TRBV7-2 and TRBJ1-1 gives the whole variable domain GAGVSQSPSNKVTEKGKDVELRCDPISGHTALYWYRQSLGQGLEFLIYFQGNSAPDKSGLPSDRFSAERTGGSVSTLTIQRTQQEDSAVYLCASSQAGGHTEAFFGQGTRLTVV.

J is TRBJ1-1 and V is TRBV6-5; 7 bases agree with TRBD1. The CDR3 sequence is 14 residues long. V shed 7 bases and J 0 bases; nucleotides not matched to a gene: 5. CDR1 is MNHEY, CDR2 SVGAGI, per germline. The CDR3 nucleotides read TGTGCCAGCAACGGAGGACAGGTGAACACTGAAGCTTTCTTT. It translates to CASNGGQVNTEAFF.

The chain recombines TRBV2 with TRBJ2-6, with a weak D call TRBD1 (5 bases). CDR1 SNHLY and CDR2 FYNNEI come from the germline V gene. V was clipped by 3 bases and J by 0 bases, with 15 bases between them. The CDR3 contains 18 residues. This chain's CDR3 is CASSDRQSFFSGANVLTF. The CDR3 region has the DNA TGTGCCAGCAGTGATCGACAGTCTTTCTTCTCTGGGGCCAACGTCCTGACTTTC. Looking up the rest from reference TRBV2 and TRBJ2-6 gives the full variable domain: EPEVTQTPSHQVTQMGQEVILRCVPISNHLYFYWYRQILGQKVEFLVSFYNNEISEKSEIFDDQFSVERPDGSNFTLKIRSTKLEDSAMYFCASSDRQSFFSGANVLTFGAGSRLTVL.

The chain combines TRBV18 with TRBJ2-1; 9 nucleotides agree with TRBD2. The CDR3 runs 16 residues. Trimming took 3 bases from V and 3 from J; bases not matched to a gene: 6. The germline V gene has CDR1 KGHSH and CDR2 LQKENI. This CDR3 reads CASSPPWRGGYNEQFF. The CDR3 DNA follows: TGTGCCAGCTCACCGCCGTGGCGGGGGGGCTACAATGAGCAGTTCTTC.

V is TRBV28 and J is TRBJ2-5; perhaps TRBD2 as D (5 bases). This CDR3 contains 14 residues. Germline CDR1 MDHEN, CDR2 SYDVKM. V was trimmed by 7 bases and J by 4 bases, leaving 16 bases between them. CDR3 sequence (DNA): TGTGCCAGCACGCGGGTCGGAAATGGAGAGACCCAGTACTTC. Translated: CASTRVGNGETQYF.

The table lists this clone with a few counts. The rearrangement links TRBV5-6 to TRBJ1-4, with D perhaps TRBD1 (6 bases). The CDR3 totals 14 residues. Germline assignment: CDR1 SGHDT and CDR2 YYEEEE. Trimming left V 2 bases short and J 4 bases short, with 9 bases between. The CDR3 DNA reads as TGTGCCAGCAGCTTACAGGGCGTTAATGAAAAACTGTTTTTT. Translating gives CASSLQGVNEKLFF.

The rearrangement joins TRBV19 to TRBJ1-1; D ambiguous. V lost 2 bases, J lost 3 bases, and 10 bases lay in between. There are 14 residues in the CDR3. Germline V gene data show CDR1 as LNHDA and CDR2 as SQIVND (reference sequence). For the CDR3, the DNA is TGTGCCAGTAGTATATCCGGCAGGTACACTGAAGCTTTCTTT. Protein: CASSISGRYTEAFF.